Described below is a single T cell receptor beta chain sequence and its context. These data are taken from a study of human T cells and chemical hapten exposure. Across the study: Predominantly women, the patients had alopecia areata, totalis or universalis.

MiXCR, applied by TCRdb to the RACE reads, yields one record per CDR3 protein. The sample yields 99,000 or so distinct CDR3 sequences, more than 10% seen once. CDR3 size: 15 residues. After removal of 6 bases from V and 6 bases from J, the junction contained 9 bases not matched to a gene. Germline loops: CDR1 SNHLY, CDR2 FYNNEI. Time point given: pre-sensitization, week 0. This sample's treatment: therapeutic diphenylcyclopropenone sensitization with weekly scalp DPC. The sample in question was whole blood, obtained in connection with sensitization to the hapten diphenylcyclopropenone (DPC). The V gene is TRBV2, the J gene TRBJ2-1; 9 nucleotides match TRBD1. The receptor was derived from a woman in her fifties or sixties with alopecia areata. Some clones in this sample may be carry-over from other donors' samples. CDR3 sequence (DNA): TGTGCCAGCAGCTTCCGGGACAGGGAAGCCAATGAGCAGTTCTTC. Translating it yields CASSFRDREANEQFF. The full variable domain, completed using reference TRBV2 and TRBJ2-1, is EPEVTQTPSHQVTQMGQEVILRCVPISNHLYFYWYRQILGQKVEFLVSFYNNEISEKSEIFDDQFSVERPDGSNFTLKIRSTKLEDSAMYFCASSFRDREANEQFFGPGTRLTVL.